A selection of T cell receptor beta chains follows, all from one sample in a study of tumor and adjacent non-tumor tissue in lung cancer. TCRdb processed the multiplex PCR reads anew with MiXCR; each CDR3 protein has one entry. The data show tens of thousands of distinct CDR3 sequences, about 79% seen once. Sequenced: distant non-tumor lung tissue. These receptor sequences come from a woman aged 60-75 years with non-small cell lung cancer. Each CDR3 is given with its conserved first and last residue. The order of the fields is clone size, V gene, D gene, J gene, CDR3 protein, CDR3 DNA. A D gene is named only where the DNA matches it firmly. A clone size is listed for some rows: how often the clone was seen (once, few, many), or a class if it is expanded.

-,TRBV6-6,-,TRBJ1-2,CASNPYVPTGTDGYTF,TGTGCCAGCAACCCCTACGTCCCGACAGGTACTGATGGCTACACCTTC
many,TRBV4-1,TRBD2,TRBJ2-5,CASSQARTSGQETQYF,TGCGCCAGCAGCCAAGCGCGGACTAGCGGCCAAGAGACCCAGTACTTC
-,TRBV12-3/TRBV12-4,TRBD1,TRBJ1-6,CASNLGWTGSYNSPLHF,TGCGCCAGCAATTTGGGGTGGACAGGCTCCTATAATTCACCCCTCCACTTT
once,TRBV6-2/TRBV6-3,TRBD1,TRBJ2-1,CDSSPSSGTGIHEQFF,TGTGACAGCAGTCCCTCCTCCGGGACAGGGATTCATGAGCAGTTCTTC
-,TRBV7-9,-,TRBJ1-4,CASSYGGIIEKLCF,TGTGCCAGCAGCTACGGGGGGATTATTGAAAAACTGTGTTTT
medium-sized,TRBV12-3/TRBV12-4,-,TRBJ2-7,CASSWRGTLNEQYF,TGTGCCAGCAGTTGGCGTGGGACTCTCAACGAGCAGTACTTC
-,TRBV29-1,-,TRBJ1-1,CSVRSSATSTEAFF,TGCAGCGTTCGCAGCTCGGCAACTAGCACTGAAGCTTTCTTT
-,TRBV30,-,TRBJ1-5,CAWSIVEGQPQHF,TGTGCCTGGAGTATTGTTGAGGGTCAGCCCCAGCATTTT
many,TRBV12-3/TRBV12-4,-,TRBJ1-1,CASNPGRNTEAFF,TGTGCCAGCAACCCAGGACGGAACACTGAAGCTTTCTTT
-,TRBV5-4,-,TRBJ2-1,CASSLNGEQGADIEQFF,TGTGCCAGCAGCTTGAACGGCGAACAGGGAGCTGACATTGAGCAGTTCTTC
-,TRBV11-2,-,TRBJ2-5,CASSPLGGQDTQYF,TGTGCCAGCAGTCCACTGGGCGGTCAAGATACCCAGTACTTT